The 29 T cell receptor beta chains below come from one sample, sequenced in a study of blood T cell repertoires in COVID-19. The repertoire was sequenced with immunoSEQ multiplex PCR; TCRdb's copy has only in-frame clones and lacks some. The sample holds tens of thousands of clones; 70% to 90% are singletons and the top ten take more than 15%. Input material: peripheral blood. Receptor source: a man in his sixties or seventies with acute or convalescent COVID-19.

The chain has TRBV27 and TRBJ1-1; 7 bases fit TRBD1. The CDR3 sequence is 14 residues long. V lost 4 bases to trimming and J lost 8 bases; unmatched junction nucleotides: 10. CDR1 is MNHEY, CDR2 SMNVEV, per germline (reference sequence). In DNA form, the CDR3 reads TGTGCCAGCAGTTCCGATCGACAGGGTACCGAAGCTTTCTTT. Protein product: CASSSDRQGTEAFF.

The J gene is TRBJ2-7, the V gene TRBV2; 9 bases are shared with TRBD2. Per the germline V gene, CDR1 is SNHLY and CDR2 is FYNNEI. The CDR3 runs to 15 residues. J lost 3 bases, V lost 8 bases, and 11 bases had no gene match. The CDR3 DNA reads TGTGCCAGCGAGTGGTCCCTAGCGGGGAACTACGAGCAGTACTTC. Encoded protein: CASEWSLAGNYEQYF.

This clone is judged medium-sized. The rearrangement links TRBV19 to TRBJ1-6; 11 bases fit TRBD1. The CDR3 is made up of 16 amino acids. Germline V gives CDR1 LNHDA, CDR2 SQIVND (reference sequence). The trim removed 3 bases at V and 9 bases at J, leaving 7 bases unmatched. The CDR3 reads CASSISGQGDGSPLHF. Written as DNA, the CDR3 is TGTGCCAGTAGTATTTCGGGACAGGGGGATGGTTCACCCCTCCACTTT. Supplemented by reference TRBV19 and TRBJ1-6, the full variable domain reads DGGITQSPKYLFRKEGQNVTLSCEQNLNHDAMYWYRQDPGQGLRLIYYSQIVNDFQKGDIAEGYSVSREKKESFPLTVTSAQKNPTAFYLCASSISGQGDGSPLHFGNGTRLTVT.

The J gene is TRBJ1-5, the V gene TRBV15; D is uncertain. V lost 3 bases and J lost 4, with 4 bases in between. Germline CDR1 reads LNHNV; CDR2 reads YYDKDF (reference sequence). The CDR3 extends over 12 amino acids. This CDR3 is CATSSVNQPQHF. CDR3 nucleotide sequence: TGTGCCACCAGCAGTGTAAATCAGCCCCAGCATTTT.

The CDR3 region is CASSLDGGSNQPQHF. The DNA of the CDR3 is TGCGCCAGCAGCTTGGATGGAGGGAGTAATCAGCCCCAGCATTTT. The chain is built from TRBV5-1 and TRBJ1-5; D unresolved. CDR3 length: 15 amino acids. Per germline, CDR1 SGHRS and CDR2 YFSETQ. Trimming stripped 0 bases from V and 4 bases from J, with 11 bases between.

The chain carries TRBV2 and TRBJ1-5; the match to TRBD1 covers 8 bases. CDR1 and CDR2 (germline): SNHLY, FYNNEI. CDR3 size: 15 residues. Unmatched junction bases numbered 5, after V lost 7 bases and J lost 0 bases. The CDR3 here is CASTRDRYSNQPQHF. The CDR3 bases are TGTGCCAGCACTCGGGACAGGTATAGCAATCAGCCCCAGCATTTT.

The V call is TRBV6-2 or TRBV6-3, the J call TRBJ2-5, with 7 bases aligning to TRBD2. The germline V gene has CDR1 MNHEY and CDR2 SVGEGT. The CDR3 length is 14 residues. The J segment lost 5 bases and the V segment lost 5 bases, leaving 8 bases of the junction unmatched. The CDR3 sequence: CASSDGAGEETQYF. CDR3 DNA: TGTGCCAGCAGTGACGGGGCGGGAGAGGAGACCCAGTACTTC.

The chain has TRBV5-1 and TRBJ2-2, with D perhaps TRBD2 (6 bases). Germline values: CDR1 SGHRS, CDR2 YFSETQ. Trimming left V 4 bases short and J 1 base short, with 11 bases between. This CDR3 has 15 residues. The CDR3 region is CASSAGLLNTGELFF. In nucleotides, the CDR3 is TGCGCCAGCAGCGCGGGACTTCTGAACACCGGGGAGCTGTTTTTT.

The genes are TRBV6-5 and TRBJ1-4; no reliable D call. CDR3 length: 15 amino acids. Germline V lookup: CDR1 MNHEY, CDR2 SVGAGI. Trimming took off 2 bases at V and 3 bases at J, with 10 bases between the two ends. CDR3 loop: CASSYPGSANEKLFF. For the CDR3, the DNA is TGTGCCAGCAGTTACCCAGGCTCAGCTAATGAAAAACTGTTTTTT.

This clone has only a few counts. The chain employs TRBV15 and TRBJ2-7, with 10 bases lining up with TRBD1. The CDR3 runs to 17 residues. The V and J ends lost 5 bases and 5 bases, in that order; junction bases with no gene match: 15. CDR1 and CDR2 from the germline V gene are LNHNV and YYDKDF (reference sequence). CDR3 region: CATSGVLGTGVPHEQYF. For the CDR3, the DNA is TGTGCCACCAGCGGAGTTCTTGGGACAGGGGTTCCCCACGAGCAGTACTTC.

The chain uses TRBV4-1 and TRBJ1-1, with 7 positions matching TRBD1. Germline V gene data show CDR1 as MGHRA and CDR2 as YSYEKL. The CDR3 contains 14 residues. V was pared by 3 bases and J by 1 base, with 2 bases of the junction left unmatched. The CDR3 reads CASSHRTGNTEAFF. The CDR3 coding sequence is TGCGCCAGCAGCCACCGGACAGGGAACACTGAAGCTTTCTTT.

This clone came up a few times. The CDR3 is CASTGGGQAYNEQFF. As DNA, the CDR3 is TGTGCCAGCACTGGGGGGGGACAGGCTTACAATGAGCAGTTCTTC. The chain has TRBV9 and TRBJ2-1, with D perhaps matching TRBD1 (8 bases). The V end was cut by 6 bases, the J end by 4 bases, with 17 bases between. Per the germline V gene, CDR1 is SGDLS and CDR2 is YYNGEE. The CDR3 is 15 residues long.

The chain has TRBV15 and TRBJ2-5; 13 bases are a match to TRBD2. J was trimmed by 5 bases and V by 0 bases; bases with no gene match: 6. The CDR3 runs 17 residues. Per the germline V gene, CDR1 is LNHNV and CDR2 is YYDKDF (reference sequence). The CDR3 region has the DNA TGTGCCACCAGCAGAGACCGAGGACTAGCGGGAGCGGAGACCCAGTACTTC. As protein: CATSRDRGLAGAETQYF.

Only a few counts were recorded for this clone. The chain is built from TRBV7-2 and TRBJ2-1; 7 nucleotides align to TRBD2. This CDR3 region has 17 residues. Germline CDR1 reads SGHTA; CDR2 reads FQGNSA. Trimming at V came to 2 bases and at J to 4 bases, leaving 11 bases not matched to a gene. Here the CDR3 reads CASSLWGGLAAYNEQFF. The DNA for the CDR3 is TGTGCCAGCAGCTTATGGGGCGGCCTAGCGGCTTACAATGAGCAGTTCTTC. The variable domain in full, completed from reference TRBV7-2 and TRBJ2-1, reads GAGVSQSPSNKVTEKGKDVELRCDPISGHTALYWYRQSLGQGLEFLIYFQGNSAPDKSGLPSDRFSAERTGGSVSTLTIQRTQQEDSAVYLCASSLWGGLAAYNEQFFGPGTRLTVL.

The chain is built from TRBV18 and TRBJ1-5, with D possibly TRBD1 on 6 matching bases. The V gene's germline CDR1 is KGHSH and CDR2 LQKENI. The CDR3 totals 15 residues. Trimming took 6 bases from V and 7 from J, leaving 19 bases between them. CDR3 residues: CASSKEQGLEQPQHF. DNA of the CDR3: TGTGCCAGCTCTAAGGAACAGGGATTGGAACAGCCCCAGCATTTT.

The rearrangement links TRBV18 to TRBJ1-2; D is uncertain. This CDR3 contains 13 residues. Trimming left V 2 bases short and J 3 bases short, with 7 bases between. Germline CDR1 and CDR2: KGHSH and LQKENI. CDR3 sequence: CASSPENDYGYTF. CDR3 in DNA: TGTGCCAGCTCACCAGAGAATGACTATGGCTACACCTTC.

The V call is TRBV3-1 (or the pseudogene TRBV3-2), the J call TRBJ2-3, with D perhaps matching TRBD2 (6 bases). The V end lost 1 base, the J end lost 0 bases, and 17 bases lay between the germline ends. The CDR3 has 18 amino acids. Per the germline V gene, CDR1 is LGHDT and CDR2 is YNNKEL (reference sequence). The CDR3 bases are TGTGCCAGCAGCCAAGTATCGGGGCAGGGACTTAGCACAGATACGCAGTATTTT. Its protein product is CASSQVSGQGLSTDTQYF.

The chain employs TRBV18 and TRBJ2-3; 7 positions agree with TRBD2. V shed 8 bases and J 2 bases; nucleotides not matched to a gene: 10. This CDR3 has 15 residues. Germline CDR1 and CDR2: KGHSH and LQKENI. CDR3 loop: CASPREAGTTDTQYF. The CDR3 DNA reads as TGTGCCAGCCCCCGGGAGGCAGGGACCACAGATACGCAGTATTTT.

V gene TRBV24-1 combines with J gene TRBJ2-3; D possibly corresponds to TRBD2 (6 bases). CDR3 length: 13 residues. Germline CDR1 is KGHDR and CDR2 is SFDVKD. Trimming stripped 7 bases from V and 10 bases from J, with 17 bases between. CDR3 nucleotide sequence: TGTGCCACCAGCCGAGATTTCGGGGGTGCGCAGTATTTT. It yields the protein CATSRDFGGAQYF.

The chain has TRBV19 and TRBJ1-5, with D possibly matching TRBD1 (5 bases). CDR1 and CDR2 from the germline V gene are LNHDA and SQIVND (reference sequence). V lost 7 bases, J lost 4 bases, and 17 bases lay in between. The CDR3 runs 15 residues. The CDR3 spells CASNSRFGGNQPQHF. DNA for the CDR3: TGTGCCAGTAACTCACGATTCGGGGGGAATCAGCCCCAGCATTTT.

In its sample, this clone was seen once. V and J are TRBV6-2 or TRBV6-3 and TRBJ1-5; perhaps TRBD1 as D (5 bases). Germline V gives CDR1 MNHEY, CDR2 SVGEGT. Trimming cost V 7 bases and J 9 bases, with 16 bases left between them. The CDR3 runs 13 residues. CDR3 sequence (DNA): TGTGCCAGCACCCCTATCGTCACAGGGCCCCAGCATTTT. The encoded protein is CASTPIVTGPQHF.

CDR3 in DNA: TGTGCCAGCAGCCAAGGAACAGGGGGCGATTATTACGAGCAGTACTTC. This codes for CASSQGTGGDYYEQYF. This chain links TRBV4-2 with TRBJ2-7; 9 bases are shared with TRBD1. The V and J ends lost 1 base and 4 bases, in that order; junction bases with no gene match: 8. The CDR3 loop spans 16 amino acids. The germline V gene encodes CDR1 LGHNA and CDR2 YNFKEQ.

The chain carries TRBV12-3 or TRBV12-4 and TRBJ1-2, with D perhaps TRBD1 (5 bases). There are 12 residues in the CDR3. Trimming pared 1 base from V and 6 bases from J, leaving 6 bases between. CDR3 sequence: CASSLGQNGYTF. In nucleotides, the CDR3 is TGTGCCAGCAGTTTAGGACAGAATGGCTACACCTTC.

The J gene is TRBJ1-2, the V gene TRBV19; D gene ambiguous. V was cut by 8 bases and J by 2 bases, with 12 bases left in between. This CDR3 is built from 13 residues. CDR1 is LNHDA, CDR2 SQIVND, per germline (reference sequence). CDR3 sequence (DNA): TGTGCCAGTTCCGAGAGCGGGAACTATGGCTACACCTTC. Its translation is CASSESGNYGYTF.

The V gene is TRBV27, the J gene TRBJ1-2; perhaps TRBD1 as D (5 bases). The CDR3 has 13 residues. Looked up from germline, CDR1 is MNHEY and CDR2 is SMNVEV (reference sequence). The V end was cut by 5 bases, the J end by 2 bases, with 9 bases between. The CDR3 is CASSAQVNYGYTF. CDR3 nucleotides: TGTGCCAGCAGTGCACAGGTAAACTATGGCTACACCTTC.

This CDR3 reads CASSLDRVAEQYF. For the CDR3, the DNA is TGTGCCAGCAGCTTGGACAGGGTGGCCGAGCAGTACTTC. V and J are TRBV11-2 and TRBJ2-7, with 8 nucleotides matching TRBD1. CDR3 length equals 13 residues. V was clipped by 3 bases and J by 6 bases; unmatched bases: 4. Germline CDR1 reads SGHAT; CDR2 reads FQNNGV. Full variable domain (missing parts from reference TRBV11-2 and TRBJ2-7): EAGVAQSPRYKIIEKRQSVAFWCNPISGHATLYWYQQILGQGPKLLIQFQNNGVVDDSQLPKDRFSAERLKGVDSTLKIQPAKLEDSAVYLCASSLDRVAEQYFGPGTRLTVT.

The chain joins TRBV5-1 to TRBJ2-2, with D unresolved. Germline V gene lookup returns CDR1 SGHRS and CDR2 YFSETQ. V was pared by 4 bases and J by 6 bases, with 7 bases between. CDR3 length equals 12 residues. CDR3 amino acids: CASSLPAGELFF. The CDR3 DNA reads as TGCGCCAGCAGCCTCCCGGCCGGGGAGCTGTTTTTT.

V gene TRBV2 combines with J gene TRBJ2-5, with 10 bases aligning to TRBD2. The V and J ends lost 4 bases and 2 bases, in that order; junction bases with no gene match: 7. Per germline, CDR1 SNHLY and CDR2 FYNNEI. This CDR3 region has 16 residues. CDR3 sequence: CASSGPGTSVQETQYF. The CDR3 bases are TGTGCCAGCAGTGGGCCGGGGACTAGCGTACAAGAGACCCAGTACTTC.

The table lists this clone with a few counts. The chain carries TRBV2 and TRBJ2-2, with 8 bases identical to TRBD1. Germline V gene lookup returns CDR1 SNHLY and CDR2 FYNNEI. CDR3 length equals 15 residues. The V segment lost 7 bases and the J segment 6 bases; nucleotides outside the gene matches: 10. For the CDR3, the DNA is TGTGCCAGCACCTCGGACAGGGTGGGAGCCGGGGAGCTGTTTTTT. This codes for CASTSDRVGAGELFF.